The sample holds one count of the clone carrying this TCR beta chain. The junction had 13 bases not matched to a gene; V was cut back by 10 bases and J by 7 bases. The germline CDR1 and CDR2 sequences are SNHLY and FYNNEI. This CDR3 has 16 amino acids. The record originates from a study of blood T cell repertoires in COVID-19. This table comes from immunoSEQ multiplex PCR, and its TCRdb copy is limited to in-frame clones, with some not included. The repertoire holds 270,000 or so clones, 85% to 90% seen once, with more than 10% in the top ten. The sample comprised peripheral blood. The origin of this receptor is a woman aged 25 to 45 with COVID-19, enrolled during active disease. The chain has TRBV2 and TRBJ2-2; 12 bases are a match to TRBD2. Written as DNA, the CDR3 is TGTGCCACCCAACTCCTAGCGGGGGGGCTGGTCGGGGAGCTGTTTTTT. Translation gives CATQLLAGGLVGELFF.